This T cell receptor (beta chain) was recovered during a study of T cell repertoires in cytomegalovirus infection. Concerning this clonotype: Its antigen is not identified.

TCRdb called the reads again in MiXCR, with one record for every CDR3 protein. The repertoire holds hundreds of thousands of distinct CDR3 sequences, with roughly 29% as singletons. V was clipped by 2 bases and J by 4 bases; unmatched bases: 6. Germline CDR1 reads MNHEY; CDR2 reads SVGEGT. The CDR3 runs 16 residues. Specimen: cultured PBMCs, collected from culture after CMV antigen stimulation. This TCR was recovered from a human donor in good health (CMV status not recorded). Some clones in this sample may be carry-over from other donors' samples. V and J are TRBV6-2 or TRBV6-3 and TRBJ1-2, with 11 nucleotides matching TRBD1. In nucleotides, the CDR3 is TGTGCCAGCAGTTACGGACAGGGGGCTGACGGCTATGGCTACACCTTC. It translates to CASSYGQGADGYGYTF.